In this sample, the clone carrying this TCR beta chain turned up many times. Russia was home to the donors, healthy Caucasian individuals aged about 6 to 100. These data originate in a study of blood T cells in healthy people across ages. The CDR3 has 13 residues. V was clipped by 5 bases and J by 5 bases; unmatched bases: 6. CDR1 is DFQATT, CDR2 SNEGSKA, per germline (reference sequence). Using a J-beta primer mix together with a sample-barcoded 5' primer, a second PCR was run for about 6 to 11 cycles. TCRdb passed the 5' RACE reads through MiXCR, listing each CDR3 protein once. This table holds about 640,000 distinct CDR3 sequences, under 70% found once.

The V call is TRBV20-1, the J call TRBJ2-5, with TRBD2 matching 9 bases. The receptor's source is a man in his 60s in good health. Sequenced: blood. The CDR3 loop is CSAPGTSQETQYF. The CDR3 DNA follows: TGCAGTGCTCCCGGGACTAGCCAGGAGACCCAGTACTTC.